Each of the 7 T cell receptor beta chains below was sequenced from the same sample in a study of shared clonotypes between healthy human individuals. Measured with immunoSEQ multiplex PCR; TCRdb has only the in-frame clones, and not every one. The sample yields over 2,000,000 clones, 93% seen once. Naive CD8 cells lacked CD45RO, underwent positive selection for CCR7 and left out terminally differentiated effector memory CD45RA+ cells. Sequenced sample: naive CD8+ T cells from PBMCs. These receptors came from a man aged 18 to 29 in good health. Some clones in this sample may be carry-over from other donors' samples.

With respect to this clone: The final CDR3 position lacks the conserved phenylalanine or tryptophan, pointing to a likely read error. No DNA is shown, since the ends of the CDR3 on it are uncertain; the CDR3 is the one TCRdb lists. The V gene is TRBV10-3, the J gene TRBJ2-7. The CDR3 length is 11 residues, termini included. The germline V gene encodes CDR1 ENHRY and CDR2 SYGVKD. The CDR3 sequence is CAISVWGRTLR.

The chain recombines TRBV19 with TRBJ1-1; maybe TRBD1 (6 bases). Trimming stripped 5 bases from V and 5 bases from J, with 12 bases between. This CDR3 has 13 amino acids. The germline CDR1 and CDR2 sequences are LNHDA and SQIVND (reference sequence). CDR3 in amino acids: CASSLRGGTEAFF. The CDR3 coding sequence is TGTGCCAGTAGTCTCAGGGGAGGTACTGAAGCTTTCTTT.

V is TRBV18 and J is TRBJ2-3; the D is unclear. Germline V gene sequence: CDR1 KGHSH, CDR2 LQKENI. The ends were cut back, 6 bases at V and 6 bases at J, with 16 bases in the middle. The CDR3 is 14 residues long. The DNA of the CDR3 is TGTGCCAGCTCTGTAGTAGCCTCCTACGATACGCAGTATTTT. Translation gives CASSVVASYDTQYF.

The J gene is TRBJ2-3, the V gene TRBV4-3, with 7 nucleotides matching TRBD2. Germline V gene data show CDR1 as LGHNA and CDR2 as YSLEER. J lost 0 bases, V lost 4 bases, and 16 bases had no gene match. The CDR3 loop spans 19 amino acids. CDR3 loop: CASSRGASGQRDSTDTQYF. The CDR3 DNA reads TGCGCCAGCAGCCGCGGGGCTAGCGGACAAAGGGATAGCACAGATACGCAGTATTTT.

This clone was counted once. The CDR3 spells CASSLVGTGASNTGELFF. In DNA, the CDR3 is TGTGCCAGCAGCTTAGTTGGGACAGGGGCTTCGAACACCGGGGAGCTGTTTTTT. The V gene is TRBV7-6, the J gene TRBJ2-2; 10 bases line up with TRBD1. The V segment lost 1 base and the J segment 0 bases; nucleotides outside the gene matches: 5. Germline V lookup: CDR1 SGHVS, CDR2 FNYEAQ. The CDR3 contains 18 residues.

V is TRBV30 and J is TRBJ1-4; D gene uncertain. V lost 4 bases to trimming and J lost 2 bases, with 20 bases between them. The germline V gene encodes CDR1 GTSNPN and CDR2 SVGIG (reference sequence). The CDR3 runs to 17 residues. The CDR3 DNA is TGTGCCTGGACCGTAAGGAGTAACTTTGCTACTAATGAAAAACTGTTTTTT. Its translation: CAWTVRSNFATNEKLFF.

About this clone itself: Other nucleotide sequences from this sample produce the same CDR3. The gene calls are TRBV9 and TRBJ2-2, with unresolved D. Deletions cut 0 bases from V and 6 bases from J, with 6 bases between. Germline CDR1 and CDR2: SGDLS and YYNGEE. The CDR3 has 13 amino acids. CDR3 amino acids: CASSVGVAGELFF. The CDR3 nucleotides read TGTGCCAGCAGCGTAGGAGTCGCCGGGGAGCTGTTTTTT.